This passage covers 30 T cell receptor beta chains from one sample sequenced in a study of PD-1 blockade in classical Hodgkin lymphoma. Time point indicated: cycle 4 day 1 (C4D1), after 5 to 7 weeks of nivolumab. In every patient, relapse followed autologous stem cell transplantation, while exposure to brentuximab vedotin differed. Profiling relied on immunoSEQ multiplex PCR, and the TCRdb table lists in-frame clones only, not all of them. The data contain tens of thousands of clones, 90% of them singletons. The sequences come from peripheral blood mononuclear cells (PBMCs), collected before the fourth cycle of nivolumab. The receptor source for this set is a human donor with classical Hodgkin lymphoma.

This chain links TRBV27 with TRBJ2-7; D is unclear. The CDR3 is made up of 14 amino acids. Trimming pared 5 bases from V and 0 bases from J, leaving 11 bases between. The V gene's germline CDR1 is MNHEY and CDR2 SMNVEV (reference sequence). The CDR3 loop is CASSPYSSSYEQYF. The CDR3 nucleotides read TGTGCCAGCAGTCCGTACTCGAGCTCCTACGAGCAGTACTTC.

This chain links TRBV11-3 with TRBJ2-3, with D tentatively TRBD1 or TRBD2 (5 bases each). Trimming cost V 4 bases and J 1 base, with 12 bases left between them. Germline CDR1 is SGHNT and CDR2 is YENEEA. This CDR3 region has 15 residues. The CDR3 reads CASSSGRTRTDTQYF. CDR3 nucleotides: TGTGCCAGCAGCTCGGGGCGGACACGCACAGATACGCAGTATTTT.

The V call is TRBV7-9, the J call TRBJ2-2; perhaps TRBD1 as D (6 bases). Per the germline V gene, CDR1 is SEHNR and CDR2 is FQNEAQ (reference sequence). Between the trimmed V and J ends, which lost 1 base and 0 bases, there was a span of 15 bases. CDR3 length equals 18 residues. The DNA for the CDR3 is TGTGCCAGCAGCTTAGTGGGGGCGAGAACCGCGAACACCGGGGAGCTGTTTTTT. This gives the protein CASSLVGARTANTGELFF.

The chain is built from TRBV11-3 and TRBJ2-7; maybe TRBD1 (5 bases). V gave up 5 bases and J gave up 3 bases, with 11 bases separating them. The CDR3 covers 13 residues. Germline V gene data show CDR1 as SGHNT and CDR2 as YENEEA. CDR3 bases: TGTGCCAGCAGCCGGAGACAGAGCTACGAGCAGTACTTC. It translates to CASSRRQSYEQYF.

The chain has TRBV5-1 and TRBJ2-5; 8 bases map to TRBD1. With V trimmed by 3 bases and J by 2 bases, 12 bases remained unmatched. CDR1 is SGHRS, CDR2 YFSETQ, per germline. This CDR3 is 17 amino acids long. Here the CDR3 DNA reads TGCGCCAGCAGCTCGGTTCTCCAGGGGGCGCGACAAGAGACCCAGTACTTC. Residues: CASSSVLQGARQETQYF.

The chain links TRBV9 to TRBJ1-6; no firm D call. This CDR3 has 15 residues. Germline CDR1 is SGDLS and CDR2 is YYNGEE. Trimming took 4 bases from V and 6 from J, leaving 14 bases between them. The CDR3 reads CASSLSIVSNSPLHF. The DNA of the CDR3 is TGTGCCAGCAGCCTCAGTATAGTCTCTAATTCACCCCTCCACTTT.

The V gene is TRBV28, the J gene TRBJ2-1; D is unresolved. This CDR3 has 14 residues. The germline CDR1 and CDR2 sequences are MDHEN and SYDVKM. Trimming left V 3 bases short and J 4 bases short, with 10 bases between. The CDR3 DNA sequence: TGTGCCAGCAGTTTCCTTGACTCATACAATGAGCAGTTCTTC. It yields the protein CASSFLDSYNEQFF.

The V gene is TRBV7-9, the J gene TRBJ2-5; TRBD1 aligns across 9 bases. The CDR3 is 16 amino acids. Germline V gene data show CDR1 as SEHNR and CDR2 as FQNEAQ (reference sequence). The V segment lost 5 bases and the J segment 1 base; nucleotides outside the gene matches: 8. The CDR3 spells CASSPRTGEGQETQYF. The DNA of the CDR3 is TGTGCCAGCAGCCCCCGGACAGGGGAGGGCCAAGAGACCCAGTACTTC.

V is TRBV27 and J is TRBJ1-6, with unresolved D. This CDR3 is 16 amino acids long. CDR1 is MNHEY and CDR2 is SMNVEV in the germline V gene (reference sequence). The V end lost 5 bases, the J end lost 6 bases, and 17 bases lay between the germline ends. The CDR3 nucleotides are TGTGCCAGCAGTCTACAGCATCCAGGAATTAATTCACCCCTCCACTTT. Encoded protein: CASSLQHPGINSPLHF.

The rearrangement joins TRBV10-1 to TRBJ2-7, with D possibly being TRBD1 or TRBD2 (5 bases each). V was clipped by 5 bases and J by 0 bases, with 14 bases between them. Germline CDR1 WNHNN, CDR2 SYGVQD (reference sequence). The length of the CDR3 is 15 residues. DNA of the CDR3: TGCGCCAGCAGTAAGGGGACGGCCTACTCCTACGAGCAGTACTTC. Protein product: CASSKGTAYSYEQYF.

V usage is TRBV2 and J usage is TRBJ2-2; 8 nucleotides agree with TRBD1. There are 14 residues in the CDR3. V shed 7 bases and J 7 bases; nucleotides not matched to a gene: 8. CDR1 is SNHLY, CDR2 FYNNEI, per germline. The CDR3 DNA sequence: TGTGCCAGCATTTTGCAGGGGGCGGGCGGGGAGCTGTTTTTT. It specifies CASILQGAGGELFF.

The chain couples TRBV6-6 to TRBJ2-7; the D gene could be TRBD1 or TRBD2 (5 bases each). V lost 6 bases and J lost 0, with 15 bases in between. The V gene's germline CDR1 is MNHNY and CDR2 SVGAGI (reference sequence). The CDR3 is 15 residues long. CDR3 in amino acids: CASSHRDPSSYEQYF. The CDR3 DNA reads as TGTGCCAGCAGCCACCGGGACCCGAGCTCCTACGAGCAGTACTTC.

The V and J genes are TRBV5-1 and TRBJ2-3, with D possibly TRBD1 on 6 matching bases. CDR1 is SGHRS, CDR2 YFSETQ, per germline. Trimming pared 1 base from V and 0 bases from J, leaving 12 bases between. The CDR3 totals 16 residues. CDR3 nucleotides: TGCGCCAGCAGCTTGTTTGAAGGGGGTAGCACAGATACGCAGTATTTT. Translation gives CASSLFEGGSTDTQYF. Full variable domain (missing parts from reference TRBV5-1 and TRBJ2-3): KAGVTQTPRYLIKTRGQQVTLSCSPISGHRSVSWYQQTPGQGLQFLFEYFSETQRNKGNFPGRFSGRQFSNSRSEMNVSTLELGDSALYLCASSLFEGGSTDTQYFGPGTRLTVL.

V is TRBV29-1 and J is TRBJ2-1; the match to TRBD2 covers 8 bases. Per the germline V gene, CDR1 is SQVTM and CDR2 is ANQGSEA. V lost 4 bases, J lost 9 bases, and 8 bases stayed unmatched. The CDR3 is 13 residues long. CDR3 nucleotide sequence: TGCAGCGTTGCCCGGGGGGGCCTAGGTGAGCAGTTCTTC. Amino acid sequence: CSVARGGLGEQFF.

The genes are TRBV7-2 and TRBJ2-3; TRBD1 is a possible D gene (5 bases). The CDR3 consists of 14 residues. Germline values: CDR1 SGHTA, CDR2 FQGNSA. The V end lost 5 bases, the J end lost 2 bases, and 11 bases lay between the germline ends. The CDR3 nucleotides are TGTGCCAGCAGCATCGGACACCTCACAGATACGCAGTATTTT. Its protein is CASSIGHLTDTQYF.

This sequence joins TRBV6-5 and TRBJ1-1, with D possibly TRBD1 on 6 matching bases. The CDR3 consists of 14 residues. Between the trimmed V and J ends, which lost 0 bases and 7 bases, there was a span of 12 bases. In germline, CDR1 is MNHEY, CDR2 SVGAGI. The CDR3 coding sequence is TGTGCCAGCAGTTACTCAAGGGGGGCTAGTGAAGCTTTCTTT. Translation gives CASSYSRGASEAFF.

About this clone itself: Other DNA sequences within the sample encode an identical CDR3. The CDR3 reads CASSIVGESYEQYF. CDR3 sequence (DNA): TGTGCCAGTAGTATAGTCGGGGAATCCTACGAGCAGTACTTC. The rearrangement uses TRBV19 and TRBJ2-7; TRBD2 might be the D (5 bases). The CDR3 covers 14 residues. The germline V gene has CDR1 LNHDA and CDR2 SQIVND (reference sequence). V shed 1 base and J shed 1 base, with 8 bases lying between them.

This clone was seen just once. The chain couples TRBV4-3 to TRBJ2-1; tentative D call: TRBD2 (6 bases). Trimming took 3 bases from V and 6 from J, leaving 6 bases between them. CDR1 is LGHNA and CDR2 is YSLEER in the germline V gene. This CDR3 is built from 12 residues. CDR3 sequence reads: CASSQTSNEQFF. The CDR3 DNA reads TGCGCCAGCAGCCAGACTAGCAATGAGCAGTTCTTC.

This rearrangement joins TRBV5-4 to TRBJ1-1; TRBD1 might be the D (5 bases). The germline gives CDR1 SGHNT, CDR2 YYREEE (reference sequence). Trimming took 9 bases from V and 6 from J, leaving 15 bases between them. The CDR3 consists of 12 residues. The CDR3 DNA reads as TGTGCCACGAAATTTTGGGGGGCTGAAGCTTTCTTT. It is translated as CATKFWGAEAFF. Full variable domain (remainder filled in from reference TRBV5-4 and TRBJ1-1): ETGVTQSPTHLIKTRGQQVTLRCSSQSGHNTVSWYQQALGQGPQFIFQYYREEENGRGNFPPRFSGLQFPNYSSELNVNALELDDSALYLCATKFWGAEAFFGQGTRLTVV.

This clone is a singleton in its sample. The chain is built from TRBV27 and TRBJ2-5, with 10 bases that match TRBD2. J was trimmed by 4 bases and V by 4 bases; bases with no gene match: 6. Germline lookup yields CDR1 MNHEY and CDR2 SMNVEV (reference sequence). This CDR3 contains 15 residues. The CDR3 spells CASSSAGGPLETQYF. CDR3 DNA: TGTGCCAGCAGTTCAGCGGGGGGGCCTCTAGAGACCCAGTACTTC.

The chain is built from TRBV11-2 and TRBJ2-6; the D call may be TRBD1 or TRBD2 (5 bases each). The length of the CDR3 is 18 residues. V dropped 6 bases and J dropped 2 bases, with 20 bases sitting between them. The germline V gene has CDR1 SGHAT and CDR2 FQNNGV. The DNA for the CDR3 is TGTGCCAGCAGAAGGTCGGGGACCAGCAGTGCTGGGGCCAACGTCCTGACTTTC. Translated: CASRRSGTSSAGANVLTF.

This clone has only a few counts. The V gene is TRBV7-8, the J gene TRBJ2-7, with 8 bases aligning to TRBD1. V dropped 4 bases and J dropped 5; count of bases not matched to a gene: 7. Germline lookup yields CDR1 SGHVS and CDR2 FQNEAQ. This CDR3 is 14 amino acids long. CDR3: CASSSRQGTHEQYF. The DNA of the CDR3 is TGTGCCAGCAGCTCGAGACAGGGGACCCACGAGCAGTACTTC.

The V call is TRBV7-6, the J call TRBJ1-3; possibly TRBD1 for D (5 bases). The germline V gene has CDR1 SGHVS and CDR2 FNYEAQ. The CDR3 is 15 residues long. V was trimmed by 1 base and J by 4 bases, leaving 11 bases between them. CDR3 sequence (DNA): TGTGCCAGCAGCTTAGGGGGCAGTCGGGGAAACACCATATATTTT. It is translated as CASSLGGSRGNTIYF.

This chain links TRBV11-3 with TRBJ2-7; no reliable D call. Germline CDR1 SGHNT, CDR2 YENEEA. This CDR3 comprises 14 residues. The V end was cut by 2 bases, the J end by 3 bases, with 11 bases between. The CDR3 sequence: CASSLSPDGYEQYF. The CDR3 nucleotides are TGTGCCAGCAGCTTAAGTCCCGACGGCTACGAGCAGTACTTC.

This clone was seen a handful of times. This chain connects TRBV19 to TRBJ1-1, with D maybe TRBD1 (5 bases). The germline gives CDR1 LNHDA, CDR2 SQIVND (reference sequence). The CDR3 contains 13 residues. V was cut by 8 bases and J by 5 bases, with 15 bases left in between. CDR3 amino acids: CASLGLRWTEAFF. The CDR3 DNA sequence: TGTGCCAGTTTGGGGCTGAGGTGGACTGAAGCTTTCTTT. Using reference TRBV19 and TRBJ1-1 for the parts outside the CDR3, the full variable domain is DGGITQSPKYLFRKEGQNVTLSCEQNLNHDAMYWYRQDPGQGLRLIYYSQIVNDFQKGDIAEGYSVSREKKESFPLTVTSAQKNPTAFYLCASLGLRWTEAFFGQGTRLTVV.

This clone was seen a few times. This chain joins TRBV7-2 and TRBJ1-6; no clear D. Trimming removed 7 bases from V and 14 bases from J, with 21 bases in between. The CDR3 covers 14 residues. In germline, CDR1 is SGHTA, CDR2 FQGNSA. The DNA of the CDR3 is TGTGCCAGCACCCTGACGAGCCAGGCGCAAACCCTCCACTTT. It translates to CASTLTSQAQTLHF.

Here the CDR3 reads CALSRGKNEQFF. For the CDR3, the DNA is TGTGCCCTTAGTAGGGGGAAAAATGAGCAGTTCTTC. The rearrangement uses TRBV30 and TRBJ2-1; perhaps TRBD1 as D (6 bases). CDR3 length equals 12 residues. Trimming removed 8 bases from V and 7 bases from J, with 15 bases in between. Germline V gene lookup returns CDR1 GTSNPN and CDR2 SVGIG (reference sequence).

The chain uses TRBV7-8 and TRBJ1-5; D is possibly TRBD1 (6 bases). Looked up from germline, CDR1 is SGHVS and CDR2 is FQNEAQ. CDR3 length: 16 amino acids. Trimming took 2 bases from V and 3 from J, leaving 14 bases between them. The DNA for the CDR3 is TGTGCCAGCAGCTTAACCACAGGGAGGAACAATCAGCCCCAGCATTTT. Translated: CASSLTTGRNNQPQHF.

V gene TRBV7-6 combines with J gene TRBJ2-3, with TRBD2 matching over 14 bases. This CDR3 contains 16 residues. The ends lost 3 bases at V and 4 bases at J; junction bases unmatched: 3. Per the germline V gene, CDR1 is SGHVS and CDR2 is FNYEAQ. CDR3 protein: CASSFSTSGGADTQYF. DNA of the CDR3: TGTGCCAGCAGCTTCTCGACTAGCGGGGGGGCAGATACGCAGTATTTT.

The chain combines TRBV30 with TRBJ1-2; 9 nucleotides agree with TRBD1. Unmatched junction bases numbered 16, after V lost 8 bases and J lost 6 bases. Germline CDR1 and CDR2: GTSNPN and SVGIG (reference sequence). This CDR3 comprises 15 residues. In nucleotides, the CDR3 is TGTGCCCAGCCCCCGGACAGGGGAAGAACTAATGGCTACACCTTC. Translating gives CAQPPDRGRTNGYTF.